This TCR beta chain was observed in a study of cytomegalovirus exposure and HLA in healthy donors. Notes on this clone: What it binds is not known.

Study-level points and caveats: Some highly shared sequence variants likely arose as a pipeline artifact. A link between a missense DCLRE1C variant and TCR beta V- and J-gene trimming emerged from a later analysis. Cytomegalovirus-associated status was assigned to some 160 TCR beta chains.

The PCR employed 60 Vbeta primers together with 13 Jbeta primers. TCRdb's copy holds only in-frame clones and misses some; the assay was immunoSEQ multiplex PCR. The data show over 150,000 clones, with roughly two thirds seen just once and 4% to 5.5% held by the top ten. The sequence derives from a woman aged 18-35 years in good health and CMV-seropositive. What was sequenced was PBMCs.

CDR3 DNA sequence: TGCGCCAGCAGACTAGTGGAGTACACCGGGGAGCTGTTTTTT. It specifies CASRLVEYTGELFF. This chain connects TRBV4-1 to TRBJ2-2; the D gene is possibly TRBD2 (5 bases). Trimming took 6 bases from V and 3 from J, leaving 11 bases between them. The germline V gene has CDR1 MGHRA and CDR2 YSYEKL. The CDR3 is 14 amino acids.